The clone carrying this T cell receptor (beta chain) showed up just a few times. Its antigen is unidentified. The data are from a study of neoadjuvant anti-PD-1 for oral cavity cancer. Study-wide context: Around day 43, patients without progression received a fourth nivolumab dose before surgery. General study results and limits: Each response group had just a few patients in TCR analyses.

Two replicates per tumor sample, mostly from 4.8 ug of genomic DNA. Data came from immunoSEQ multiplex PCR; TCRdb stores just in-frame clones and leaves some out. Of approximately 21,000 clones listed, roughly 45% are singletons. Unmatched junction bases numbered 6, after V lost 0 bases and J lost 4 bases. This CDR3 has 17 amino acids. Germline V gives CDR1 SGDLS, CDR2 YYNGEE. Time point here: after neoadjuvant nivolumab, at surgical resection. Patients had newly diagnosed, untreated stage II-IVA oral cavity squamous cell carcinoma. Here the sequenced sample was tumor tissue, taken after nivolumab (anti-PD-1) treatment. The clonotype comes from a person aged 35-79 years with oral cavity squamous cell carcinoma. This chain joins TRBV9 and TRBJ2-2; 10 bases are a match to TRBD2. CDR3 sequence (DNA): TGTGCCAGCAGCGTAGCTTTACTAGCGGGGACCACCGGGGAGCTGTTTTTT. Its protein product is CASSVALLAGTTGELFF.